A selection of T cell receptor beta chains follows, all from one sample in a study of blood T cell repertoires in COVID-19. The data were produced by immunoSEQ multiplex PCR, yet TCRdb's version contains in-frame clones alone and is incomplete. Among more than 200,000 clones listed, approximately 88% were seen once. Sequenced sample: peripheral blood. The receptors shown here come from a man aged 35 to 55 with acute or convalescent COVID-19. Both conserved end residues are part of each CDR3. D genes are given only for firm matches. Part of the rows lack a size; the others show once, few, many or a class for expanded clones.

clone_size cdr3_length j_call v_call d_call cdr3_aa cdr3_nt
- 14 TRBJ2-3 TRBV18 - CASSPARRTDTQYF TGTGCCAGCTCACCGGCGCGGCGCACAGATACGCAGTATTTT
once 13 TRBJ1-1 TRBV7-9 - CASSTEGRTEAFF TGTGCCAGCAGCACTGAGGGCCGCACTGAAGCTTTCTTT
- 19 TRBJ1-5 TRBV7-2 TRBD1 CASSSTTGTGHRLNQPQHF TGTGCCAGCAGCTCAACTACCGGGACAGGACACCGCCTGAATCAGCCCCAGCATTTT
once 16 TRBJ2-2 TRBV9 - CASSATGGGLSGELFF TGTGCCAGCAGCGCGACGGGAGGGGGCCTATCCGGGGAGCTGTTTTTT
- 15 TRBJ2-7 TRBV14 - CASSQDGSRVYEQYF TGTGCCAGCAGCCAAGATGGGAGTAGAGTCTACGAGCAGTACTTC
- 14 TRBJ2-4 TRBV6-5 - CASRPRGGENIQYF TGTGCCAGCAGACCTAGAGGGGGGGAAAACATTCAGTACTTC
- 14 TRBJ1-1 TRBV9 - CASSAQTENTEAFF TGTGCCAGCAGCGCTCAGACAGAGAACACTGAAGCTTTCTTT
- 13 TRBJ1-1 TRBV29-1 TRBD1 CSVPSPTGGVAFF TGCAGCGTTCCCAGCCCGACAGGGGGCGTAGCTTTCTTT
- 16 TRBJ2-1 TRBV27 - CASRLSHSSSYNEQFF TGTGCCAGCAGACTCTCCCATTCTAGCTCCTACAATGAGCAGTTCTTC
- 14 TRBJ2-5 TRBV5-6 TRBD1 CASSLRQGVGTQYF TGTGCCAGCAGCTTGCGACAGGGCGTAGGGACCCAGTACTTC
- 17 TRBJ2-5 TRBV18 TRBD1 CASSPRTGTDPQETQYF TGTGCCAGCTCACCCAGAACCGGGACAGATCCCCAAGAGACCCAGTACTTC
- 13 TRBJ2-5 TRBV12-3/TRBV12-4 - CASTPAGVETQYF TGTGCCAGCACCCCCGCCGGGGTGGAGACCCAGTACTTC
once 14 TRBJ1-3 TRBV15 - CATSEEIYGNTIYF TGTGCCACCAGCGAGGAAATTTATGGAAACACCATATATTTT
- 15 TRBJ1-5 TRBV10-2 TRBD1 CASSDPGQGHQPQHF TGCGCCAGCAGTGACCCGGGACAGGGTCATCAGCCCCAGCATTTT
- 18 TRBJ1-4 TRBV10-3 - CAISETGTQPTRREKLFF TGTGCCATCAGTGAGACAGGGACACAACCCACTCGGCGTGAAAAACTGTTTTTT
- 16 TRBJ2-5 TRBV5-4 - CASSPEVVAAQETQYF TGTGCCAGCAGCCCGGAGGTAGTAGCGGCCCAAGAGACCCAGTACTTC
- 14 TRBJ2-3 TRBV6-1 - CASSEPGSTDTQYF TGTGCCAGCAGTGAGCCGGGTAGCACAGATACGCAGTATTTT
few 16 TRBJ1-2 TRBV9 - CASSGRGTDVDYGYTF TGTGCCAGCAGCGGGCGGGGGACCGACGTAGACTATGGCTACACCTTC
- 13 TRBJ2-3 TRBV9 - CASSVAPQDTQYF TGTGCCAGCAGCGTAGCCCCCCAAGATACGCAGTATTTT
- 13 TRBJ2-3 TRBV24-1 - CATSESQADTQYF TGTGCCACCAGTGAAAGCCAGGCAGATACGCAGTATTTT
once 15 TRBJ1-2 TRBV3-1/TRBV3-2 - CASSQDVSGVGGYTF TGTGCCAGCAGCCAAGACGTCTCGGGGGTCGGAGGCTACACCTTC
- 13 TRBJ1-3 TRBV19 - CASTTLIGNTIYF TGTGCCAGTACCACTCTAATCGGAAACACCATATATTTT
- 16 TRBJ2-5 TRBV27 - CASSRAPSGIQETQYF TGTGCCAGCAGCAGAGCCCCAAGCGGTATCCAAGAGACCCAGTACTTC
- 12 TRBJ1-1 TRBV12-3/TRBV12-4 - CASSLDISEAFF TGTGCCAGCAGTTTAGACATTTCTGAAGCTTTCTTT
- 15 TRBJ1-1 TRBV5-1 TRBD1 CASSGGTGKGEGAFF TGCGCCAGCAGCGGAGGGACAGGCAAGGGGGAGGGAGCTTTCTTT
- 16 TRBJ1-2 TRBV4-3 - CASSPQGAGAIYGYTF TGCGCCAGCAGCCCCCAAGGGGCAGGCGCGATCTATGGCTACACCTTC
- 13 TRBJ1-5 TRBV19 - CASSLTINQPQHF TGTGCCAGTAGCCTGACTATAAATCAGCCCCAGCATTTT
- 13 TRBJ1-1 TRBV6-2/TRBV6-3 - CASSYGPHTEAFF TGTGCCAGCAGTTACGGGCCTCACACTGAAGCTTTCTTT
- 17 TRBJ1-3 TRBV4-1 - CASSQGIPTVTGNTIYF TGCGCCAGCAGCCAAGGTATCCCTACCGTCACTGGAAACACCATATATTTT
- 14 TRBJ1-6 TRBV9 - CASSAQGPHSPLHF TGTGCCAGCAGTGCACAGGGCCCGCATTCACCCCTCCACTTT
- 15 TRBJ1-2 TRBV7-2 TRBD1 CASSPRQGANYGYTF TGTGCCAGCAGCCCGAGACAGGGGGCTAACTATGGCTACACCTTC
- 14 TRBJ2-4 TRBV28 TRBD2 CASSLIGRGNIQYF TGTGCCAGCAGTTTAATCGGGAGGGGAAACATTCAGTACTTC
- 17 TRBJ1-1 TRBV27 TRBD1 CASSLRQGRWMNTEAFF TGTGCCAGCAGTCTCCGACAGGGTAGGTGGATGAACACTGAAGCTTTCTTT
- 13 TRBJ2-7 TRBV12-3/TRBV12-4 - CASSVDYYYEQYF TGTGCCAGCAGCGTAGACTATTACTACGAGCAGTACTTC
once 15 TRBJ2-2 TRBV7-8 - CASSLPPLAYGELFF TGTGCCAGCAGCTTACCGCCCCTAGCTTACGGGGAGCTGTTTTTT
- 15 TRBJ2-1 TRBV19 TRBD2 CASSLRLAGGTEQFF TGTGCCAGTAGTCTCAGACTAGCGGGAGGGACTGAGCAGTTCTTC
- 15 TRBJ1-4 TRBV19 - CASSGLMRGNEKLFF TGTGCCAGTAGTGGGTTAATGCGCGGTAATGAAAAACTGTTTTTT
- 12 TRBJ1-3 TRBV11-2 - CASSLGGNTIYF TGTGCCAGCAGCTTGGGGGGGAACACCATATATTTT
many 12 TRBJ2-7 TRBV12-3/TRBV12-4 - CASSRSSYEQYF TGTGCCAGCAGTCGGAGCTCCTACGAGCAGTACTTC
- 15 TRBJ2-1 TRBV12-5 TRBD1 CASGLGQGAYNEQFF TGTGCTAGTGGTTTAGGGCAGGGGGCCTACAATGAGCAGTTCTTC
- 16 TRBJ1-2 TRBV5-1 - CASSPLTADEGYGYTF TGCGCCAGCAGCCCCTTGACCGCCGATGAGGGCTATGGCTACACCTTC
- 15 TRBJ1-1 TRBV18 TRBD1 CASSPGTGQVDEAFF TGTGCCAGCTCACCAGGGACCGGACAGGTCGATGAAGCTTTCTTT
- 14 TRBJ2-1 TRBV5-5 - CASSPRLVVNEQFF TGTGCCAGCAGCCCGAGACTAGTTGTTAATGAGCAGTTCTTC
- 14 TRBJ2-7 TRBV5-4 - CASSQGRGSYEQYF TGTGCCAGCAGCCAAGGCAGGGGTTCCTACGAGCAGTACTTC
- 13 TRBJ1-1 TRBV10-3 - CAISDLKNTEAFF TGTGCCATCAGTGATCTTAAGAACACTGAAGCTTTCTTT
- 15 TRBJ2-3 TRBV29-1 - CSVERAGIGTDTQYF TGCAGCGTTGAAAGGGCGGGAATAGGCACAGATACGCAGTATTTT
- 15 TRBJ2-1 TRBV7-9 TRBD2 CASSGAGRGYNEQFF TGTGCCAGCAGCGGTGCGGGGAGGGGTTACAATGAGCAGTTCTTC
- 12 TRBJ1-1 TRBV30 - CAWSQDWTEAFF TGTGCCTGGAGTCAGGATTGGACTGAAGCTTTCTTT
- 16 TRBJ2-1 TRBV9 TRBD2 CASSVVGTSTLVEQFF TGTGCCAGCAGCGTAGTTGGGACTAGCACGTTAGTTGAGCAGTTCTTC
- 15 TRBJ1-2 TRBV18 TRBD1 CASSPPTGLEYGYTF TGTGCCAGCTCACCACCGACAGGGCTGGAGTATGGCTACACCTTC
- 15 TRBJ2-7 TRBV30 TRBD1 CAWRLPGQGFHEQYF TGTGCCTGGAGATTGCCCGGACAGGGGTTCCACGAGCAGTACTTC
- 14 TRBJ1-2 TRBV5-1 - CASSFASLTEGYTF TGCGCCAGCAGCTTCGCCTCTCTGACTGAGGGCTACACCTTC
- 16 TRBJ2-3 TRBV7-6 TRBD2 CASSLAPSGRGDTQYF TGTGCCAGCAGCTTAGCGCCAAGCGGGAGGGGAGATACGCAGTATTTT
few 15 TRBJ2-1 TRBV2 TRBD1 CASSETGSPYNEQFF TGTGCCAGCAGTGAGACAGGGTCACCTTACAATGAGCAGTTCTTC
- 16 TRBJ1-2 TRBV6-6 - CASRPRGGGTNYGYTF TGTGCCAGCAGACCCCGCGGCGGAGGAACTAACTATGGCTACACCTTC